One and the same sample provided the 2 T cell receptor beta chains below, sequenced in a study of identifying expanded T cells in peripheral blood. Profiled with immunoSEQ multiplex PCR; TCRdb holds only in-frame clones, not every one. Altogether tens of thousands of clones are present, approximately 90% being singletons, with the ten largest covering around 2.8%. Material for sequencing was blood. These receptor sequences come from a person between 18 and 69 years old in good health.

This clone has only one observation. The J gene is TRBJ2-3, the V gene TRBV5-6; maybe TRBD1 (6 bases). This CDR3 contains 11 residues. Germline V gene data show CDR1 as SGHDT and CDR2 as YYEEEE. V was shortened by 6 bases and J by 5 bases, with 7 bases between the two germline ends. The CDR3 region is CASKQGDTQYF. The CDR3 region has the DNA TGTGCCAGCAAACAGGGAGATACGCAGTATTTT.

The chain is built from TRBV28 and TRBJ2-5; tentative D call: TRBD2 (6 bases). The CDR3 is 16 amino acids. Germline V CDR1 and CDR2: MDHEN, SYDVKM. Trimming stripped 8 bases from V and 5 bases from J, with 24 bases between. CDR3 sequence: CASEGMETRAVETQYF. DNA for the CDR3: TGTGCCAGCGAGGGAATGGAGACTAGAGCAGTTGAGACCCAGTACTTC. Combining the CDR3 with reference TRBV28 and TRBJ2-5 gives the whole variable domain DVKVTQSSRYLVKRTGEKVFLECVQDMDHENMFWYRQDPGLGLRLIYFSYDVKMKEKGDIPEGYSVSREKKERFSLILESASTNQTSMYLCASEGMETRAVETQYFGPGTRLLVL.